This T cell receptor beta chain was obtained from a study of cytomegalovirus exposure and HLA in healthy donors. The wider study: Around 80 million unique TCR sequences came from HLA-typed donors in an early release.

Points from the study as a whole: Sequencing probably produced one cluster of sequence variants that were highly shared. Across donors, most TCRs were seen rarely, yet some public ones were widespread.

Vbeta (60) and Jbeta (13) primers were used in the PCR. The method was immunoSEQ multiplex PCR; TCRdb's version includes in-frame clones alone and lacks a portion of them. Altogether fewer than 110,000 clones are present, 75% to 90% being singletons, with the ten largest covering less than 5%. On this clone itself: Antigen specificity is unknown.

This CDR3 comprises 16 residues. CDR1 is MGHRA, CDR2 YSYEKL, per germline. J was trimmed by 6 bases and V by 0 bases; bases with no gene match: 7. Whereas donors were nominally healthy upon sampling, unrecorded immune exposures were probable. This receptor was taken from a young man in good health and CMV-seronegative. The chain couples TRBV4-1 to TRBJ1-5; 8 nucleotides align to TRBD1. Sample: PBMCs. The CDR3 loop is CASSQDDRGWGQPQHF. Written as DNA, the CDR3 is TGCGCCAGCAGCCAAGATGACAGGGGCTGGGGTCAGCCCCAGCATTTT.